This T cell receptor beta chain was found in a study of blood T cell repertoires in COVID-19. Details on this clone: A single base separates this from a much larger clone, so it may be a read error.

TCRdb's table, derived via immunoSEQ multiplex PCR, lists solely in-frame clones and lacks some. The sample has 250,000 or so clones; roughly 81% are singletons. The CDR3 is 13 residues long. Unmatched junction bases numbered 1, after V lost 4 bases and J lost 2 bases. From germline, CDR1 is SGHTA and CDR2 FQGNSA. Material for sequencing was peripheral blood. The source of this sequence is a middle-aged man with acute or convalescent COVID-19. The chain is built from TRBV7-2 and TRBJ2-5, with 7 bases lining up with TRBD1. DNA for the CDR3: TGTGCCAGCAGCTCGGGACAGCAAGAGACCCAGTACTTC. This encodes CASSSGQQETQYF.